The 18 T cell receptor beta chains below were found in one sample sequenced in a study of tumor-infiltrating lymphocytes in primary liver carcinoma. A primer matching the constant region was used to make TCR beta cDNA from 500 to 650 ng of total RNA. ARM-PCR was slightly modified, and three nested multiplex PCR rounds with it gave rise to the TCR beta libraries. The opening two PCR rounds, around 9 cycles each, paired TRBV1-TRBV30 forward primers with a C-beta reverse primer. TCRdb reprocessed the multiplex PCR reads via MiXCR and lists one record per CDR3 protein. The sample has 180,000 or so distinct CDR3 sequences; about 60% are singletons. They got blood RNA out of unsorted whole blood and also pulled out germline DNA. Sample: peripheral blood. These receptors were collected from a man in his forties with primary liver carcinoma and hepatitis B virus infection.

The rearrangement links TRBV28 to TRBJ2-1; TRBD2 matches at 12 bases. CDR3 length: 15 amino acids. Germline loops: CDR1 MDHEN, CDR2 SYDVKM. V lost 10 bases and J lost 8; bases outside the gene matches: 12. The DNA for the CDR3 is TGTGCCACCACCCTGGGAGCTAGCGGGAGGGATGAGCAGTTCTTC. It codes for CATTLGASGRDEQFF.

In the case of this clonotype: At one boundary the junction diverges from the germline segment, which might be a read error. V gene TRBV6-1 combines with J gene TRBJ2-5; possibly TRBD2 for D (6 bases). The CDR3 covers 17 residues. Germline CDR1 is MNHNS and CDR2 is SASEGT. The CDR3 bases are TGTGCCATCAGTGAAACGGGTAGCGGAGCGACACAAGAGACCCAGTACTTC. Its translation is CAISETGSGATQETQYF.

The V and J genes are TRBV29-1 and TRBJ2-3, with 9 bases identical to TRBD2. V was clipped by 0 bases and J by 2 bases; unmatched bases: 3. The CDR3 extends over 15 amino acids. The V gene's germline CDR1 is SQVTM and CDR2 ANQGSEA. The CDR3 DNA reads as TGCAGCGTTGAAGAATTAGCGGGGGCCACAGATACGCAGTATTTT. Its translation is CSVEELAGATDTQYF.

This clonotype was counted many times. The chain uses TRBV11-2 and TRBJ2-3; TRBD2 aligns across 9 bases. V dropped 5 bases and J dropped 8; count of bases not matched to a gene: 5. CDR3 size: 13 residues. Germline V CDR1 and CDR2: SGHAT, FQNNGV. This CDR3 is CASSAIAGATQYF. The CDR3 nucleotides are TGTGCCAGCAGCGCTATAGCGGGAGCTACGCAGTATTTT.

The rearrangement uses TRBV6-1 and TRBJ2-4; 7 bases are shared with TRBD1. Germline assignment: CDR1 MNHNS and CDR2 SASEGT. The CDR3 loop spans 13 amino acids. J was trimmed by 8 bases and V by 8 bases; bases with no gene match: 9. The CDR3 DNA reads TGTGCCAGCCGGGACCAGGGGGACGACATTCAGTACTTC. This translates into CASRDQGDDIQYF.

On this clonotype itself: A much larger clone is a single base away; this may be a read error. This chain's CDR3 is CSFDFNQETQYF. The CDR3 DNA sequence: TGCAGCTTTGATTTCAACCAAGAGACCCAGTACTTC. The chain carries TRBV29-1 and TRBJ2-5; no reliable D call. The CDR3 runs 12 residues. Per germline, CDR1 SQVTM and CDR2 ANQGSEA. Based on the CDR3 plus reference TRBV29-1 and TRBJ2-5, the full variable domain is SAVISQKPSRDICQRGTSLTIQCQVDSQVTMMFWYRQQPGQSLTLIATANQGSEATYESGFVIDKFPISRPNLTFSTLTVSNMSPEDSSIYLCSFDFNQETQYFGPGTRLLVL.

Points on this clonotype: An end of the junction differs from the germline gene, which may be a read error. The V call is TRBV11-2, the J call TRBJ1-5; D gene ambiguous. The length of the CDR3 is 13 residues. The germline V gene has CDR1 SGHAT and CDR2 FQNNGV. CDR3 protein: CATSLVRNQPQHF. CDR3 in DNA: TGTGCCACCAGCTTAGTACGCAATCAGCCCCAGCATTTT. Filled out from reference TRBV11-2 and TRBJ1-5, the complete variable domain reads EAGVAQSPRYKIIEKRQSVAFWCNPISGHATLYWYQQILGQGPKLLIQFQNNGVVDDSQLPKDRFSAERLKGVDSTLKIQPAKLEDSAVYLCATSLVRNQPQHFGDGTRLSIL.

The chain combines TRBV29-1 with TRBJ2-5, with 7 bases lining up with TRBD1. This CDR3 comprises 15 residues. Germline-derived CDR1 and CDR2 are SQVTM and ANQGSEA. The trim removed 4 bases at V and 2 bases at J, leaving 10 bases unmatched. The CDR3, as DNA: TGCAGCGTTGGCAGGACAGGACACGAACAAGAGACCCAGTACTTC. Translating gives CSVGRTGHEQETQYF.

CDR3 nucleotide sequence: TGCGCCAGCAGTGAAAGAGAGGCCTATGGCTACACCTTC. Translation: CASSEREAYGYTF. The chain has TRBV10-2 and TRBJ1-2; D gene ambiguous. This CDR3 contains 13 residues. Germline assignment: CDR1 WSHSY and CDR2 SAAADI. V dropped 3 bases and J dropped 4 bases, with 9 bases sitting between them.

The chain couples TRBV5-4 to TRBJ2-2; no definite D call. The CDR3 is made up of 13 amino acids. The V and J ends lost 4 bases and 4 bases respectively, with 8 bases between them. Germline CDR1 is SGHNT and CDR2 is YYREEE (reference sequence). The CDR3 loop reads CASSPSGTGELFF. The CDR3 DNA is TGTGCCAGCAGCCCCTCGGGCACCGGGGAGCTGTTTTTT.

As to this clonotype: With a much larger clone just one base away, this may be a read error. The chain combines TRBV29-1 with TRBJ1-1; D call uncertain. The CDR3 covers 13 residues. V was pared by 7 bases and J by 0 bases, with 12 bases between. Germline V lookup: CDR1 SQVTM, CDR2 ANQGSEA. DNA for the CDR3: TGCAGCGCTGCGTCGGGCATGAACACTGAAGCTTTCTTT. Translation: CSAASGMNTEAFF.

This chain uses TRBV12-3 or TRBV12-4 with TRBJ2-5; D not resolved. The CDR3 has 14 residues. With 1 base removed from V and 0 bases from J, the gap between germline ends came to 6 bases. The DNA for the CDR3 is TGTGCCAGCAGTTTAGTTCAGGACCAAGAGACCCAGTACTTC. As protein: CASSLVQDQETQYF.

The sample holds a few counts of this clonotype. The gene calls are TRBV5-5 and TRBJ2-1, with D perhaps TRBD1 (6 bases). V lost 4 bases to trimming and J lost 3 bases, with 11 bases between them. Germline V gene lookup returns CDR1 SGHKS and CDR2 YYEKEE (reference sequence). The CDR3 extends over 14 amino acids. Written as DNA, the CDR3 is TGTGCCAGCAGCAAGGTAGGGGGCTACAATGAGCAGTTCTTC. This encodes CASSKVGGYNEQFF.

This chain connects TRBV6-1 to TRBJ2-7; 14 nucleotides match TRBD2. Germline CDR1 and CDR2: MNHNS and SASEGT. The CDR3 runs to 18 residues. The CDR3 is CTISEGSRGLAGVYEQYF. In DNA, the CDR3 is TGTACCATCAGTGAAGGGTCTCGGGGACTAGCGGGAGTCTACGAGCAGTACTTC.

This clonotype was picked up a small number of times. The chain couples TRBV6-5 to TRBJ1-4; TRBD1 matches at 9 bases. There are 14 residues in the CDR3. Trimming at V came to 5 bases and at J to 7 bases, leaving 5 bases not matched to a gene. Germline V gene data show CDR1 as MNHEY and CDR2 as SVGAGI. Here the CDR3 DNA reads TGTGCCAGCAGTGATACAGGGGGCAGTGAAAAACTGTTTTTT. Amino acids: CASSDTGGSEKLFF.

As to this clonotype: A much larger clone lies one base from this, so it may be a read error. V is TRBV6-5 and J is TRBJ2-1, with TRBD2 matching over 12 bases. The CDR3 is made up of 15 amino acids. Germline assignment: CDR1 MNHEY and CDR2 SVGAGI. Trimming cost V 8 bases and J 7 bases; bases outside gene matches: 9. The CDR3 loop is CASDDVTSGRNEQFF. CDR3 coding DNA: TGTGCCAGCGACGACGTGACTAGCGGGAGAAATGAGCAGTTCTTC.

The table lists this clonotype with many counts. V usage is TRBV29-1 and J usage is TRBJ2-3; D gene uncertain. The CDR3 loop spans 11 amino acids. CDR1 SQVTM and CDR2 ANQGSEA come from the germline V gene. Trimming shortened V by 4 bases and J by 7 bases, and 9 bases separated the two germline ends. The CDR3, as DNA: TGCAGCGTTGGAAGCTTAAATACGCAGTATTTT. This translates into CSVGSLNTQYF.

This clonotype was recorded a few times. The chain is built from TRBV4-1 and TRBJ2-1, with 7 positions matching TRBD2. Germline loops: CDR1 MGHRA, CDR2 YSYEKL. Losses at the gene ends were 5 bases for V and 1 base for J; bases not matched to a gene: 5. This CDR3 is 15 amino acids long. CDR3 sequence: CASSDGGLSYNEQFF. CDR3 bases: TGCGCCAGCAGCGATGGGGGACTATCCTACAATGAGCAGTTCTTC.